A single T cell receptor beta chain is shown here with its context. Antigen specificity is unknown. Patients had chemo-refractory metastatic non-small-cell lung cancer and received focal radiation plus CTLA-4 blockade that used ipilimumab. Assay: immunoSEQ multiplex PCR; the TCRdb copy retains only in-frame clones and omits some. The repertoire consists of roughly 92,000 clones, with approximately 83% occurring once and the leading ten covering about 2%. After removal of 2 bases from V and 2 bases from J, the junction contained 4 bases not matched to a gene. This CDR3 contains 15 residues. Germline-derived CDR1 and CDR2 are SGDLS and YYNGEE. The sample originates from a study of radiotherapy plus CTLA-4 blockade in lung cancer. Study results and limitations: TCR clones from tumors expanded in blood after radiotherapy plus ipilimumab.

This sample comprised peripheral blood, obtained from a patient treated with radiotherapy plus ipilimumab. This chain uses TRBV9 with TRBJ2-3; 8 bases match TRBD2. The sequence was obtained from a human donor with non-small cell lung cancer who had a partial response to radiotherapy plus ipilimumab. The CDR3 reads CASSVSGILTDTQYF. The CDR3 DNA reads TGTGCCAGCAGCGTTAGCGGGATTCTCACAGATACGCAGTATTTT.